The 22 T cell receptor beta chains reported below all come from one sample, sequenced in a study of human versus mouse CDR3 diversity and MHC coevolution. Generated by immunoSEQ multiplex PCR, the TCRdb table keeps only in-frame clones and is missing some. The top ten hold approximately 20% of the sample, which has 60,000 or so clones, about 93% seen once. Sequenced sample: naive CD4+ T cells from blood. Indicated subset: CD45RO-negative CD62L-positive naive CD4 T cells. The origin of the receptors is a person aged 55 to 69 in good health.

The chain is built from TRBV15 and TRBJ1-1; possibly TRBD1 for D (5 bases). The CDR3 runs to 15 residues. The germline gives CDR1 LNHNV, CDR2 YYDKDF (reference sequence). V lost 5 bases to trimming and J lost 0 bases, with 13 bases between them. The CDR3 nucleotides read TGTGCCACCAGCCCCCCGACAGCCATGAACACTGAAGCTTTCTTT. This translates into CATSPPTAMNTEAFF.

This chain connects TRBV6-1 to TRBJ1-3, with D tentatively TRBD1 (6 bases). The CDR3 spans 17 residues. The germline V gene has CDR1 MNHNS and CDR2 SASEGT. V lost 0 bases and J lost 4, with 16 bases in between. The CDR3 nucleotides are TGTGCCAGCAGTGAAGCGCTTCCCACAGGGATAGGAAACACCATATATTTT. Translated, it gives CASSEALPTGIGNTIYF.

This rearrangement joins TRBV30 to TRBJ2-7, with 10 bases identical to TRBD1. With 2 bases clipped from V and 5 bases from J, the junction kept 9 bases outside the gene matches. In germline, CDR1 is GTSNPN, CDR2 SVGIG (reference sequence). The CDR3 is 15 amino acids. CDR3 sequence: CAWSPPDRGSDEQYF. CDR3 nucleotides: TGTGCCTGGAGTCCACCGGACAGGGGGAGCGACGAGCAGTACTTC. The entire variable domain, with the rest obtained from reference TRBV30 and TRBJ2-7, is as follows: SQTIHQWPATLVQPVGSPLSLECTVEGTSNPNLYWYRQAAGRGLQLLFYSVGIGQISSEVPQNLSASRPQDRQFILSSKKLLLSDSGFYLCAWSPPDRGSDEQYFGPGTRLTVT.

The J gene is TRBJ2-7, the V gene TRBV5-1, with TRBD2 as a possible D gene (6 bases). Germline V gene sequence: CDR1 SGHRS, CDR2 YFSETQ. Trimming removed 5 bases from V and 0 bases from J, with 12 bases in between. The length of the CDR3 is 14 residues. In DNA form, the CDR3 reads TGCGCCAGCAGGGTGCGGGATAACTCCTACGAGCAGTACTTC. Its translation is CASRVRDNSYEQYF.

This clone was picked up one time. The gene calls are TRBV30 and TRBJ2-1; TRBD1 matches at 10 bases. This CDR3 region has 14 residues. In germline, CDR1 is GTSNPN, CDR2 SVGIG (reference sequence). J was trimmed by 9 bases and V by 3 bases; bases with no gene match: 8. The CDR3 DNA is TGTGCCTGGAGAGACAGGGGGCGGTCGGGTGAGCAGTTCTTC. It is translated as CAWRDRGRSGEQFF.

V is TRBV18 and J is TRBJ2-4, with 11 positions matching TRBD1. V was pared by 6 bases and J by 2 bases, with 6 bases of the junction left unmatched. CDR1 and CDR2 (germline): KGHSH, LQKENI. This CDR3 spans 16 amino acids. The CDR3 coding sequence is TGTGCCAGCTCGCCGGACAGGGGGCTAACCAAAAACATTCAGTACTTC. Its protein is CASSPDRGLTKNIQYF.

The J gene is TRBJ2-7, the V gene TRBV6-1; D is possibly TRBD1 (5 bases). The V and J ends lost 1 base and 0 bases respectively, with 7 bases between them. Germline CDR1 is MNHNS and CDR2 is SASEGT. There are 14 residues in the CDR3. CDR3 region: CASSEDRSSYEQYF. As DNA, the CDR3 is TGTGCCAGCAGTGAAGACAGGAGCTCCTACGAGCAGTACTTC.

J is TRBJ1-1 and V is TRBV7-9; 9 positions match TRBD1. This CDR3 comprises 15 residues. CDR1 and CDR2 (germline): SEHNR, FQNEAQ (reference sequence). J lost 5 bases, V lost 5 bases, and 9 bases had no gene match. The CDR3 is CASSRRQGEGTEAFF. The CDR3 nucleotides are TGTGCCAGCAGCCGACGACAGGGGGAGGGGACTGAAGCTTTCTTT.

V usage is TRBV19 and J usage is TRBJ2-6; a possible D gene is TRBD1 (6 bases). The V end lost 4 bases, the J end lost 0 bases, and 10 bases lay between the germline ends. The CDR3 consists of 16 residues. Per germline, CDR1 LNHDA and CDR2 SQIVND (reference sequence). CDR3 sequence: CASSRKGGSGANVLTF. CDR3 bases: TGTGCCAGTAGTAGAAAAGGGGGCTCTGGGGCCAACGTCCTGACTTTC.

V and J are TRBV4-1 and TRBJ2-5; D not resolved. Looked up from germline, CDR1 is MGHRA and CDR2 is YSYEKL. The CDR3 is made up of 14 amino acids. V was pared by 0 bases and J by 2 bases, with 7 bases between. CDR3 nucleotides: TGCGCCAGCAGCCAAGATCCAGGACAAGAGACCCAGTACTTC. Amino acids: CASSQDPGQETQYF.

The V and J genes are TRBV19 and TRBJ2-3; TRBD2 might be the D (6 bases). CDR3 length: 16 amino acids. CDR1 and CDR2 (germline): LNHDA, SQIVND (reference sequence). V lost 4 bases and J lost 8, with 22 bases in between. The chain's CDR3 is CASSTLVGSGAGTQYF. CDR3 coding DNA: TGTGCCAGTAGTACCCTTGTCGGGAGTGGCGCAGGTACGCAGTATTTT. The variable domain in full, with the rest retrieved from reference TRBV19 and TRBJ2-3, is DGGITQSPKYLFRKEGQNVTLSCEQNLNHDAMYWYRQDPGQGLRLIYYSQIVNDFQKGDIAEGYSVSREKKESFPLTVTSAQKNPTAFYLCASSTLVGSGAGTQYFGPGTRLTVL.

This chain uses TRBV29-1 with TRBJ1-3; 8 bases match TRBD1. The trim removed 6 bases at V and 3 bases at J, leaving 4 bases unmatched. Germline V gene lookup returns CDR1 SQVTM and CDR2 ANQGSEA. The CDR3 is made up of 13 amino acids. The CDR3 DNA reads TGCAGCGTCGGACAGGGAAGTGGAAACACCATATATTTT. Protein product: CSVGQGSGNTIYF. Full variable domain (outside the CDR3, taken from reference TRBV29-1 and TRBJ1-3): SAVISQKPSRDICQRGTSLTIQCQVDSQVTMMFWYRQQPGQSLTLIATANQGSEATYESGFVIDKFPISRPNLTFSTLTVSNMSPEDSSIYLCSVGQGSGNTIYFGEGSWLTVV.

This rearrangement joins TRBV7-9 to TRBJ1-2; 8 bases match TRBD1. The CDR3 is 13 residues long. Unmatched junction bases numbered 2, after V lost 1 base and J lost 7 bases. Germline-derived CDR1 and CDR2 are SEHNR and FQNEAQ (reference sequence). For the CDR3, the DNA is TGTGCCAGCAGCTTAGAACAGGGGGGTGGCTACACCTTC. It specifies CASSLEQGGGYTF.

A single count supports this clone. The J gene is TRBJ2-7, the V gene TRBV2, with 13 bases lining up with TRBD2. Germline V gene data show CDR1 as SNHLY and CDR2 as FYNNEI. V shed 8 bases, J shed 6 bases, and the junction held 7 bases outside the gene matches. The CDR3 runs 14 residues. The CDR3 coding sequence is TGTGCCAGCGCACTAGCGGGAGGGCCCCGCGAGCAGTACTTC. Its translation is CASALAGGPREQYF.

This chain joins TRBV9 and TRBJ2-1; D uncertain. The CDR3 has 15 residues. Germline values: CDR1 SGDLS, CDR2 YYNGEE. The V gene lost 4 bases and the J gene lost 3 bases, with 14 bases spanning the gap. CDR3 residues: CASSLGGNIYNEQFF. The CDR3 DNA is TGTGCCAGCAGCTTAGGCGGTAATATCTACAATGAGCAGTTCTTC.

The table lists this clone with a count of one. This sequence joins TRBV5-1 and TRBJ1-3, with 9 bases lining up with TRBD1. J was trimmed by 8 bases and V by 6 bases; bases with no gene match: 9. Germline lookup yields CDR1 SGHRS and CDR2 YFSETQ. The CDR3 extends over 14 amino acids. CDR3 residues: CASTLTGGADTIYF. The CDR3 DNA follows: TGCGCCAGCACCCTAACAGGGGGCGCGGACACCATATATTTT.

On this clone: A read error may produce the germline difference seen at one junction end. Within the sample, other DNA sequences also encode this same CDR3. The V and J genes are TRBV4-1 and TRBJ2-3, with 14 bases identical to TRBD2. Germline loops: CDR1 MGHRA, CDR2 YSYEKL. The CDR3 runs to 17 residues. CDR3: CASSQEGTSGSTDTQYF. Here the CDR3 DNA reads TGCGCCAGCAGCCAAGAGGGGACTAGCGGGAGCACGGATACGCAGTATTTT.

V usage is TRBV19 and J usage is TRBJ2-7; D is uncertain. Germline CDR1 LNHDA, CDR2 SQIVND (reference sequence). The germline V and J ends were trimmed by 1 base and 3 bases, with 10 bases remaining between them. The CDR3 spans 14 residues. CDR3 protein: CASSIVASSYEQYF. In DNA form, the CDR3 reads TGTGCCAGTAGTATAGTGGCTAGTAGCTACGAGCAGTACTTC.

The V gene is TRBV19, the J gene TRBJ2-1; 9 bases match TRBD2. This CDR3 spans 16 amino acids. Trimming at V came to 1 base and at J to 7 bases, leaving 8 bases not matched to a gene. Looked up from germline, CDR1 is LNHDA and CDR2 is SQIVND (reference sequence). Here the CDR3 reads CASSIVAAGGRNEQFF. The CDR3 bases are TGTGCCAGTAGTATAGTGGCAGCGGGAGGTCGGAATGAGCAGTTCTTC.

This clone appeared a single time. The chain recombines TRBV6-5 with TRBJ2-2; 7 bases match TRBD1. The CDR3 is made up of 15 amino acids. Trimming cost V 4 bases and J 8 bases; bases outside gene matches: 10. Germline V lookup: CDR1 MNHEY, CDR2 SVGAGI. DNA for the CDR3: TGTGCCAGCAGTTTTACGGACAGGCAATCGGGGGAGCTGTTTTTT. It yields the protein CASSFTDRQSGELFF.

For the CDR3, the DNA is TGCGCCAGCCGAGATTCCCAATTCCCCACTAGCACAGATACGCAGTATTTT. Encoded protein: CASRDSQFPTSTDTQYF. This sequence joins TRBV5-1 and TRBJ2-3; D gene unclear. Trimming removed 7 bases from V and 0 bases from J, with 21 bases in between. This CDR3 has 17 residues. The V gene's germline CDR1 is SGHRS and CDR2 YFSETQ.

The rearrangement uses TRBV7-9 and TRBJ2-5; 8 nucleotides match TRBD1. Germline V gene lookup returns CDR1 SEHNR and CDR2 FQNEAQ (reference sequence). The length of the CDR3 is 16 residues. Trimming at V came to 7 bases and at J to 4 bases, leaving 14 bases not matched to a gene. This chain's CDR3 is CASTNLPGQGGETQYF. The DNA for the CDR3 is TGTGCCAGCACCAACCTCCCCGGACAGGGAGGAGAGACCCAGTACTTC.